This entry concerns a single TCR beta chain. Its target is not known. This record belongs to a study of monozygotic twins with cystic fibrosis. Findings and limits, study-wide: Low clonality (median roughly 0.01) suggested a mostly naive repertoire.

Some clones are missing from TCRdb's copy, which holds only in-frame ones; the method was immunoSEQ multiplex PCR. The data hold approximately 24,000 clones, with around 87% observed a single time. Germline lookup yields CDR1 SNHLY and CDR2 FYNNEI. This CDR3 is 17 amino acids long. V lost 0 bases to trimming and J lost 3 bases; unmatched junction nucleotides: 8. This chain connects TRBV2 to TRBJ2-5; 9 bases fit TRBD2. The sequencing sample was made of blood. The sequence was obtained from a woman in her twenties or thirties with cystic fibrosis. The CDR3, as DNA: TGTGCCAGCAGTGAAGCGAGAGCGGGGGGACTGAAAGAGACCCAGTACTTC. This codes for CASSEARAGGLKETQYF.